This T cell receptor (beta chain) was sequenced for a study of T cell responses to AZD1222 COVID-19 vaccine. The data were produced by immunoSEQ multiplex PCR, yet TCRdb's version contains in-frame clones alone and is incomplete. The sample includes roughly 180,000 clones, under 95% of them seen just once. In germline, CDR1 is SNHLY, CDR2 FYNNEI. Between the trimmed V and J ends, which lost 5 bases and 0 bases, there was a span of 16 bases. This CDR3 comprises 16 residues. Sequenced here: peripheral blood, sampled 28 days after the second AZD1222 dose. The rearrangement uses TRBV2 and TRBJ1-2; perhaps TRBD1 as D (5 bases). The TCR comes from an adult who received the AZD1222 COVID-19 vaccine. CDR3 in amino acids: CASSMGGRGANYGYTF. The CDR3 DNA follows: TGTGCCAGCAGTATGGGGGGTAGAGGAGCTAACTATGGCTACACCTTC.